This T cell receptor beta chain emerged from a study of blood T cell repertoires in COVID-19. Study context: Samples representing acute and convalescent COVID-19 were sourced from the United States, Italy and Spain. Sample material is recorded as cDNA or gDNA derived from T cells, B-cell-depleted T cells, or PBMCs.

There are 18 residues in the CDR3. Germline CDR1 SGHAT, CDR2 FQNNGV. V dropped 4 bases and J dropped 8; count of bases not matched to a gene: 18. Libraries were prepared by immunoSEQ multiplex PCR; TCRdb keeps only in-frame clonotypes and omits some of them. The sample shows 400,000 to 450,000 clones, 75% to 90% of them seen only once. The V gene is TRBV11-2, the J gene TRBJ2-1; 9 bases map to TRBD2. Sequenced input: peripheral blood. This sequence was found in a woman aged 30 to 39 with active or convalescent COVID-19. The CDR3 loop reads CASSSDWGVSGRPHEQFF. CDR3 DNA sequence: TGTGCCAGCAGCTCTGACTGGGGGGTGAGCGGGAGGCCCCATGAGCAGTTCTTC.